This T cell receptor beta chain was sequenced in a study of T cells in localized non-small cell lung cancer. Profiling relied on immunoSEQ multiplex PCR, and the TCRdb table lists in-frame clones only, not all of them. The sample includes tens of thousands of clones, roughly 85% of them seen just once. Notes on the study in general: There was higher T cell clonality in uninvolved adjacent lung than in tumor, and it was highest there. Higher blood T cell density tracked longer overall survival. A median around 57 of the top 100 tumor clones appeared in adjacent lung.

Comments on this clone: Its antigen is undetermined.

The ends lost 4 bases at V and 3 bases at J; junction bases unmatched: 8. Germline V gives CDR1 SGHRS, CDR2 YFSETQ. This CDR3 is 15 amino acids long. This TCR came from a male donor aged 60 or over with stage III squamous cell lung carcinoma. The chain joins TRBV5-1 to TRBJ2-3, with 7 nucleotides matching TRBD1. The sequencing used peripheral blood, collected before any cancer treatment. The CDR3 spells CASSQGQAGTDTQYF. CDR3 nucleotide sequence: TGCGCCAGCAGCCAAGGACAGGCAGGAACAGATACGCAGTATTTT.